This T cell receptor (beta chain) appears in the sequencing data of a study of T cells in Graves' hyperthyroidism and ophthalmopathy. CDR3 length: 15 amino acids. V shed 1 base and J shed 4 bases, with 11 bases lying between them. Germline CDR1 reads SGHAT; CDR2 reads FQNNGV. Amplification of TCR beta CDR3 regions was performed using RNA transcripts as template. In the first-round RT-PCR of the TCR CDR3, the HTBI primer set was used. Each CDR3 protein is one row after TCRdb ran MiXCR on the multiplex PCR reads. The table includes 200,000 to 250,000 distinct CDR3 sequences, about a sixth detected once. Stability of Graves' hyperthyroidism was defined as absent ophthalmopathy progression within 18 months. Hyperthyroidism patients were newly diagnosed, had disease duration under 2 months, and were aged 18 to 65 years. Used for diagnoses were clinical symptoms, serum thyroxine and TRAb, thyroid ultrasound and orbital computed tomography.

Sequenced input: blood. The sequence came from a man over 45 with Graves' hyperthyroidism. This chain links TRBV11-2 with TRBJ2-1; D is ambiguous. CDR3: CASSLGSRPYNEQFF. Here the CDR3 DNA reads TGTGCCAGCAGCTTAGGGTCACGGCCTTACAATGAGCAGTTCTTC.